This note documents a single TCR beta chain sequence. The source of the sample is a study of cytomegalovirus exposure and HLA in healthy donors. TCRdb's table, derived via immunoSEQ multiplex PCR, lists solely in-frame clones and lacks some. The table lists about 190,000 clones, around 81% of them singletons, with approximately 2.9% in the top ten. The sequence came from a woman aged 18 to 35 in good health and CMV-seropositive. Sequencing was done on a sample of PBMCs.

CDR3 DNA: TGTGCCAGCAGCGAGAGTGGAAAACTGTTTTTT. Protein: CASSESGKLFF. The chain is built from TRBV6-1 and TRBJ1-4; no firm D call. V was clipped by 6 bases and J by 10 bases, with 9 bases between them. From germline, CDR1 is MNHNS and CDR2 SASEGT. This CDR3 region has 11 residues.